The rows below give T cell receptor beta chains drawn from one sample of a study of blood T cell repertoires in COVID-19. This table comes from immunoSEQ multiplex PCR, and its TCRdb copy is limited to in-frame clones, with some not included. Of more than 85,000 clones in the sample, about 81% were seen once. Sequences were obtained from peripheral blood. The receptors shown here come from a man aged 55 to 70 with acute or convalescent COVID-19. The CDR3 runs from the conserved cysteine through the conserved F or W. Fields, in order: J gene, V gene, clone size, D gene, CDR3 protein, CDR3 DNA. A D gene is named only where the DNA matches it firmly. Clone size appears in some rows only: once, few, many, or a class for an expanded clone.

>TRBJ2-7|TRBV9|.|.
CASSVDWQASYEQYF
TGTGCCAGCAGCGTAGATTGGCAGGCCAGCTACGAGCAGTACTTC
>TRBJ1-5|TRBV5-6|.|.
CASRTRGRPNQPQHF
TGTGCCAGCAGGACCAGGGGACGCCCTAATCAGCCCCAGCATTTT
>TRBJ1-2|TRBV27|.|.
CASSLWSRSNYGYTF
TGTGCCAGCAGTTTATGGAGCAGATCTAACTATGGCTACACCTTC
>TRBJ2-2|TRBV7-3|.|TRBD1
CASSLAQGAIGELFF
TGTGCCAGCAGCTTAGCTCAGGGGGCGATCGGGGAGCTGTTTTTT
>TRBJ1-5|TRBV6-5|.|.
CASMEGGAQPQHF
TGTGCCAGCATGGAGGGGGGGGCACAGCCCCAGCATTTT
>TRBJ1-1|TRBV6-1|.|.
CASSASGQLQYTEAFF
TGTGCCAGCAGTGCCTCCGGACAGCTACAATACACTGAAGCTTTCTTT
>TRBJ1-1|TRBV10-3|.|TRBD1
CAISDLGQGEYTEAFF
TGTGCCATCAGTGACCTTGGACAGGGAGAGTACACTGAAGCTTTCTTT
>TRBJ2-2|TRBV11-2|.|.
CASSLTRGRGTGELFF
TGTGCCAGCAGCTTAACGAGGGGGCGGGGCACCGGGGAGCTGTTTTTT
>TRBJ1-1|TRBV30|.|.
CAWIRAGLNTEAFF
TGTGCCTGGATTAGAGCAGGGTTGAACACTGAAGCTTTCTTT
>TRBJ1-3|TRBV7-2|.|.
CASSLDRTSGNTIYF
TGTGCCAGCAGCTTAGACCGGACATCTGGAAACACCATATATTTT
>TRBJ1-2|TRBV27|.|TRBD1
CASSAGTVPYGYTF
TGTGCCAGCAGTGCCGGGACAGTTCCCTATGGCTACACCTTC
>TRBJ1-1|TRBV5-1|.|.
CASSLDGGTNTEAFF
TGCGCCAGCAGCTTGGACGGCGGTACCAACACTGAAGCTTTCTTT
>TRBJ2-5|TRBV5-5|.|TRBD1
CASSPRTGEETQYF
TGTGCCAGCAGCCCGAGGACAGGAGAAGAGACCCAGTACTTC
>TRBJ1-3|TRBV5-1|once|.
CASSLGTASGNTIYF
TGCGCCAGCAGCTTAGGGACTGCCTCTGGAAACACCATATATTTT
>TRBJ1-1|TRBV9|.|.
CASSAQAWGVDRNTEAFF
TGTGCCAGCAGCGCCCAAGCATGGGGGGTGGATAGGAACACTGAAGCTTTCTTT
>TRBJ1-4|TRBV4-1|.|.
CASSQVEKLFF
TGCGCCAGCAGCCAAGTAGAAAAACTGTTTTTT
>TRBJ2-1|TRBV5-5|.|.
CASSLSGMGRNEQFF
TGTGCCAGCAGCTTGTCAGGGATGGGTCGCAATGAGCAGTTCTTC
>TRBJ1-5|TRBV6-5|few|.
CASSLQQNQPQHF
TGTGCCAGCAGCCTTCAACAAAATCAGCCCCAGCATTTT
>TRBJ2-1|TRBV19|.|TRBD1
CASSMAAGGSDEQFF
TGTGCCAGTAGTATGGCTGCAGGGGGTTCGGATGAGCAGTTCTTC
>TRBJ2-2|TRBV7-2|.|.
CASSLGRGGGELFF
TGTGCCAGCAGCTTAGGAAGGGGCGGCGGGGAGCTGTTTTTT
>TRBJ2-3|TRBV5-3|few|TRBD2
CARSLSGTKTDTQYF
TGTGCCAGAAGCCTCAGCGGGACGAAGACAGATACGCAGTATTTT
>TRBJ1-6|TRBV11-2|.|.
CASRQRGGGYNSPLHF
TGTGCCAGCAGACAACGGGGGGGTGGGTATAATTCACCCCTCCACTTT
>TRBJ1-1|TRBV6-2/TRBV6-3|.|.
CASSYRKRQTLQGVGDTEAFF
TGTGCCAGCAGTTACCGGAAACGACAGACCTTACAGGGAGTGGGTGACACTGAAGCTTTCTTT
>TRBJ2-3|TRBV7-9|.|.
CASSSRAELNTDTQYF
TGTGCCAGCAGCTCCAGGGCCGAGCTAAACACAGATACGCAGTATTTT
>TRBJ2-3|TRBV7-3|.|.
CASSFGQTHTDTQYF
TGTGCCAGCAGCTTCGGACAGACCCACACAGATACGCAGTATTTT
>TRBJ1-5|TRBV5-1|.|TRBD1
CASSFTQGQPQHF
TGCGCCAGCAGCTTCACACAGGGGCAGCCCCAGCATTTT
>TRBJ1-5|TRBV2|.|.
CASSETRQSNQPQHF
TGTGCCAGCAGTGAAACGAGACAGAGCAATCAGCCCCAGCATTTT